A selection of T cell receptor beta chains follows, all from one sample in a study of T-cell reconstitution after alpha-beta-depleted transplantation in children. MiXCR, applied by TCRdb to the PCR reads, yields one record per CDR3 protein. The table has 200,000 to 250,000 distinct CDR3 sequences, roughly 11% seen once. The source was PBMCs, collected before TCRalphabeta/CD19-depleted stem cell transplant. The receptors originated from a child less than two years old with acute myeloid leukemia, due to receive a stem cell transplant. CDR3s include the opening cysteine and the closing phenylalanine or tryptophan. D genes are given only for firm matches. Clone size is stated in some rows and not others, as once, few, many or a class when expanded.

>TRBJ2-7|TRBV6-1|NA|many
TGTGCCAGCAGTGAACACGGCGGGACCTACGAGCAGTACTTC
CASSEHGGTYEQYF
>TRBJ2-3|TRBV20-1|NA|many
TGCAGTGCTAGAGAATCTGGGAGTCGGGATACGCAGTATTTT
CSARESGSRDTQYF
>TRBJ2-7|TRBV10-3|NA|many
TGTGCCATCAGCGGTCAATCAAGTTTGTATAAGCAGTACTTC
CAISGQSSLYKQYF
>TRBJ1-1|TRBV20-1|NA|many
TGCAGTGCTAGTATGTACTTTCTCCCTGAAGCTTTCTTT
CSASMYFLPEAFF
>TRBJ2-5|TRBV7-2|NA|many
TGTGCCAGCAGCTTAAGTTTGGAGACCCAGTACTTC
CASSLSLETQYF
>TRBJ2-1|TRBV10-3|NA|many
TGTGCCATCAGTGAGTCGAATCGAAGACAGCACAATGAGCAGTTCTTC
CAISESNRRQHNEQFF
>TRBJ1-1|TRBV2|TRBD1|many
TGTGCCAGCAGCGGGACAGGGCTGAACACTGAAGCTTTCTTT
CASSGTGLNTEAFF
>TRBJ2-2|TRBV18|TRBD2|many
TGTGCCAGCTCACCACGGGGACTAGCGGGATCCACCGGGGAGCTGTTTTTT
CASSPRGLAGSTGELFF
>TRBJ1-2|TRBV14|TRBD1|many
TGTGCCAGCAGCCAGGGACAGAGTTATGGCTACACCTTC
CASSQGQSYGYTF
>TRBJ2-7|TRBV5-1|TRBD1|many
TGCGCCAGCAGCTTGTCGAGTCTGGGACAGCTCTACGAGCAGTACTTC
CASSLSSLGQLYEQYF
>TRBJ1-1|TRBV30|NA|many
TGTGCCTGGAGTCGGAACGGGAACACTGAAGCTTTCTTT
CAWSRNGNTEAFF
>TRBJ1-5|TRBV12-3/TRBV12-4|TRBD1|many
TGTGCCAGCAGTTCTAGGACAGGCGGGAGTCAGCCCCAGCATTTT
CASSSRTGGSQPQHF
>TRBJ2-3|TRBV5-6|NA|many
TGTGCCAGCAGCTTGTTTCTAGCTGAAACAGATACGCAGTATTTT
CASSLFLAETDTQYF
>TRBJ2-7|TRBV3-1|TRBD1|few
TGTGCCAGCAGCCAAGAGGAACAGGGGGCGTACGAGCAGTACTTC
CASSQEEQGAYEQYF
>TRBJ2-1|TRBV20-1|NA|many
TGCAGTGCTAGAGATCGGGCGGGCGGGGGCCCTTACAATGAGCAGTTCTTC
CSARDRAGGGPYNEQFF
>TRBJ1-2|TRBV5-5|NA|NA
TGTGCCAACAGCTTGGATCAGGGGTGGAGTGGCGACACCTTC
CANSLDQGWSGDTF
>TRBJ2-3|TRBV6-1|TRBD2|many
TGTGCCAGCAGACGCACAGGGACTAGCGGGTATACGCAGTATTTT
CASRRTGTSGYTQYF
>TRBJ1-2|TRBV20-1|NA|many
TGCAGTGCTAGACCCCGGACGGGTTATGGCTACACCTTC
CSARPRTGYGYTF
>TRBJ2-3|TRBV20-1|TRBD2|many
TGCAGTGCCCTGGGACTAGCGGTCACAGATACGCAGTATTTT
CSALGLAVTDTQYF
>TRBJ1-5|TRBV20-1|NA|many
TGCAGTGCTAGAGTATCAGGGGCGCTAAATCAGCCCCAGCATTTT
CSARVSGALNQPQHF
>TRBJ1-2|TRBV6-1|NA|many
TGTGCCAGCAGACAGGAGAACAACTATGGCTACACCTTC
CASRQENNYGYTF
>TRBJ1-1|TRBV20-1|NA|NA
TGCAGTGCTAGATTGGTTGGCAGGGTAGACACTGAAGCTTTCTTT
CSARLVGRVDTEAFF
>TRBJ2-2|TRBV5-1|NA|many
TGCGCCAGCAGCTTGGGTCAGCGAACGAACACCGGGGAGCTGTTTTTT
CASSLGQRTNTGELFF
>TRBJ2-1|TRBV7-9|TRBD2|NA
TGTGCCAGCAGCTCCACCGCGTTGGGACTAGCCTATTTGGAGCAGTTCTTC
CASSSTALGLAYLEQFF
>TRBJ2-1|TRBV11-3|NA|many
TGTGCCAGCAGCCCCCAGGAGATTAATGAGCAGTTCTTC
CASSPQEINEQFF
>TRBJ2-7|TRBV24-1|NA|many
TGTGCCACCAGTGATTTGAGGACACCTTATCTGTACTTC
CATSDLRTPYLYF
>TRBJ2-1|TRBV10-2|NA|few
TGCGCCAGCAGTGAGGTGGAACCCCCCTACAATGAGCAGTTCTTC
CASSEVEPPYNEQFF
>TRBJ1-4|TRBV5-1|TRBD1|many
TGCGCCAGCAGCTGGGACAGGGGGCATGAAAAACTGTTTTTT
CASSWDRGHEKLFF
>TRBJ1-1|TRBV4-2|NA|many
TGTGCCAGCAGCCAAGAGGCAGACATCGCTTGGCAGGGGAACACTGAAGCTTTCTTT
CASSQEADIAWQGNTEAFF
>TRBJ1-2|TRBV11-3|NA|many
TGTGCCAGCAGCTCAAGGGGCGGCCCAACTTATGGCTACACCTTC
CASSSRGGPTYGYTF
>TRBJ1-2|TRBV5-5|NA|many
TGTGCCAGCAGCTTTCTCCAGGGTTCCTATGGCTACACCTTC
CASSFLQGSYGYTF
>TRBJ2-7|TRBV29-1|NA|few
TGCAGCGTTGGGGAGCACTACGAGCAGTACTTC
CSVGEHYEQYF
>TRBJ2-1|TRBV5-1|NA|many
TGCGCCAGCAGCCGCGGGCCCTCCTTTACTGATGAGCAGTTCTTC
CASSRGPSFTDEQFF
>TRBJ1-5|TRBV7-9|NA|many
TGTGCCAGCAGCGGATCCGGGCCCAGGGGCAATCAGCCCCAGCATTTT
CASSGSGPRGNQPQHF
>TRBJ1-2|TRBV5-1|TRBD1|few
TGCGCCAGCAGCCTAGGACAGGGGGCAGAGGGCTACACCTTC
CASSLGQGAEGYTF
>TRBJ2-2|TRBV7-3|NA|many
TGTGCCAGCAGCTCCCAACCGGGGGCAGCGAACACCGGGGAGCTGTTTTTT
CASSSQPGAANTGELFF
>TRBJ2-7|TRBV20-1|NA|many
TGCAGTGCTAGAGGGTCCCTAGAGGGGACCTACTACGAGCAGTACTTC
CSARGSLEGTYYEQYF
>TRBJ1-1|TRBV20-1|NA|many
TGCAGTGCGAAAGGAGGGGCCGAGGAGAACACTGAAGCTTTCTTT
CSAKGGAEENTEAFF
>TRBJ2-3|TRBV7-2|NA|many
TGTGCCAGCAGCTCTGGGTACCAGAATACGCAGTATTTT
CASSSGYQNTQYF
>TRBJ1-3|TRBV5-1|NA|many
TGCGCCAGCAGCTTACGGACACGGACGCCCGAGAGCTCTGGAAACACCATATATTTT
CASSLRTRTPESSGNTIYF
>TRBJ2-3|TRBV28|NA|many
TGTGCCACCGGTCCCCAGTGGGATACGCAGTATTTT
CATGPQWDTQYF
>TRBJ2-1|TRBV7-9|NA|few
TGTGCCAGCAGCTTCACGGCAGGACCAAATGAGCAGTTCTTC
CASSFTAGPNEQFF
>TRBJ2-7|TRBV3-1|TRBD1|many
TGTGCCAGCAGCCAAACGGGGGACAGGGTCGCCGAGCAGTACTTC
CASSQTGDRVAEQYF
>TRBJ2-7|TRBV5-1|TRBD1|many
TGCGCCAGCAGTTCCCGGGACAGGGGGCCACTCGAGCAGTACTTC
CASSSRDRGPLEQYF
>TRBJ1-6|TRBV7-8|NA|NA
TGTGCCAACAGCCCCCGCCAGGGCCCGAGTCAGGCTCTCCACTTT
CANSPRQGPSQALHF
>TRBJ2-1|TRBV7-2|TRBD2|many
TGTGCCAGCAGCTGGACTAGCGGGAGCAATGAGCAGTTCTTC
CASSWTSGSNEQFF
>TRBJ2-1|TRBV10-3|NA|many
TGTGCCATCAGCGCAGACAATGAGCAGTTCTTC
CAISADNEQFF
>TRBJ1-1|TRBV7-2|NA|many
TGTGCCAGCAGCTATTCCTGGGGCCTGAACACTGAAGCTTTCTTT
CASSYSWGLNTEAFF
>TRBJ1-6|TRBV12-3/TRBV12-4|NA|many
TGTGCCAGCAGCACCCCTAATTCACCCCTCCACTTT
CASSTPNSPLHF